Listed below are T cell receptor beta chains from one sample, sequenced in a study of neoadjuvant anti-PD-1 for oral cavity cancer. Sequenced by immunoSEQ multiplex PCR; TCRdb stores in-frame clones only, minus some. The sample consists of tens of thousands of clones, under 85% of them appearing once. Here the sequenced sample was PBMCs, taken before nivolumab (anti-PD-1) treatment. The receptor set was obtained from a person between 40 and 85 years old with oral cavity squamous cell carcinoma. Each CDR3 is given with its conserved first and last residue. A D gene is named only where the DNA matches it firmly.

j_call | d_call | v_call | cdr3_nt | cdr3_aa
TRBJ1-1 | NA | TRBV10-3 | TGTGCCATCAGTACCGACGGGTTCACTGAAGCTTTCTTT | CAISTDGFTEAFF
TRBJ1-1 | TRBD1 | TRBV19 | TGTGCCAGTAGTACCTCAGGGGGCCCGGCGGGCACTGAAGCTTTCTTT | CASSTSGGPAGTEAFF
TRBJ1-4 | TRBD1 | TRBV5-6 | TGTGCCAGCAGCTTCGGGACAGAAGAGGAAAAACTGTTTTTT | CASSFGTEEEKLFF
TRBJ1-1 | NA | TRBV7-9 | TGTGCCAGCAGCCCCCTCGGGGTATTACCTGAAGCTTTCTTT | CASSPLGVLPEAFF
TRBJ1-1 | NA | TRBV2 | TGTGCCAGCAGTCTCCAGGAGACGGGGACTGAAGCTTTCTTT | CASSLQETGTEAFF
TRBJ2-1 | NA | TRBV7-3 | TGTGCCAGCAGCTCGGGACCGGGCAATGAGCAGTTCTTC | CASSSGPGNEQFF
TRBJ2-7 | NA | TRBV27 | TGTGCCAGCAGTCCTCGCTTCCTATCCAGGGAGCAGTACTTC | CASSPRFLSREQYF
TRBJ1-6 | NA | TRBV5-4 | TGTGCCAGCAGCTTCGTGTCTAAGCCCCTCCACTTT | CASSFVSKPLHF
TRBJ1-3 | NA | TRBV30 | TGTGCCTGGCTTTTCCCAGGGGCCCCGGGAAACACCATATATTTT | CAWLFPGAPGNTIYF
TRBJ2-1 | TRBD2 | TRBV7-8 | TGTGCCAGCAGCTTAGGGGCGGGGGGCAATGAGCAGTTCTTC | CASSLGAGGNEQFF